Listed below are T cell receptor beta chains from one sample, sequenced in a study of shared clonotypes between healthy human individuals. TCRdb keeps only in-frame clones here, not all; method: immunoSEQ multiplex PCR. The sample contains more than 1,200,000 clones, around 98.5% of which appear only once. Input material: naive CD4+ T cells sorted from blood. The receptors shown here come from a young man in good health. Each CDR3 is given with its conserved first and last residue. Each record gives: J gene, D gene, V gene, CDR3 DNA, CDR3 protein. D genes are given only for firm matches.

j_gene: TRBJ1-3; d_gene: -; v_gene: TRBV6-5; CDR3nt: TGTGCCAGCAGTTACTCGGTGGGGGTCAGGGGCCCTAGGTATTTT; CDR3aa: CASSYSVGVRGPRYF
j_gene: TRBJ1-3; d_gene: -; v_gene: TRBV4-3; CDR3nt: TGCGCCAGCAGCCAAGCGAAAATTGGCCCTGGAAACACCATATATTTT; CDR3aa: CASSQAKIGPGNTIYF
j_gene: TRBJ2-3; d_gene: -; v_gene: TRBV9; CDR3nt: TGTGCCAGCAGCGTCCGCCCCTCGACGGGGACCACAGATACGCAGTATTTT; CDR3aa: CASSVRPSTGTTDTQYF
j_gene: TRBJ2-7; d_gene: -; v_gene: TRBV5-4; CDR3nt: TGTGCCAGCAGCTTATGGGTGGATGCCGAGCAGTACTTC; CDR3aa: CASSLWVDAEQYF
j_gene: TRBJ2-1; d_gene: -; v_gene: TRBV9; CDR3nt: TGTGCCAGCAGCGCGGCCTCTTACGGGAGAGGGTACAATGAGCAGTTCTTC; CDR3aa: CASSAASYGRGYNEQFF
j_gene: TRBJ2-2; d_gene: TRBD2; v_gene: TRBV6-6; CDR3nt: TGTGCCACCGGGACTAGCGGGAGTCTAGGGGAGCTGTTTTTT; CDR3aa: CATGTSGSLGELFF
j_gene: TRBJ2-3; d_gene: -; v_gene: TRBV18; CDR3nt: TGTGCCAGCTCACCGACCTCCTTCCGACCGGACGCAGATACGCAGTATTTT; CDR3aa: CASSPTSFRPDADTQYF
j_gene: TRBJ2-3; d_gene: -; v_gene: TRBV18; CDR3nt: TGTGCCAGCTCACCAAGACAGGGAGGTTTACGGGATACGCAGTATTTT; CDR3aa: CASSPRQGGLRDTQYF
j_gene: TRBJ2-7; d_gene: TRBD1; v_gene: TRBV18; CDR3nt: TGTGCCAGCTCACCCCTGGGACAGGGGGCGTACGAGCAGTACTTC; CDR3aa: CASSPLGQGAYEQYF
j_gene: TRBJ1-1; d_gene: -; v_gene: TRBV4-3; CDR3nt: TGCGCCAGCAGCCAAGATAGGGGAGACACTGAAGCTTTCTTT; CDR3aa: CASSQDRGDTEAFF